The clone carrying this T cell receptor beta chain has only one observation. Its specificity is unknown. A multiplex PCR was run with 60 Vbeta primers and 13 Jbeta primers. The assay was immunoSEQ multiplex PCR, and TCRdb's table has in-frame clones only and misses some. The data show over 150,000 clones, with about three quarters seen just once and over 1.2% held by the top ten. Trimming at V came to 2 bases and at J to 3 bases, leaving 6 bases not matched to a gene. The CDR3 length is 15 residues. The germline V gene encodes CDR1 SNHLY and CDR2 FYNNEI. This sample stems from a study of cytomegalovirus exposure and HLA in healthy donors. Across the whole study: Early released data had approximately 86 million unique TCRs, all coming from HLA-typed donors.

Whole-study results and caveats: Researchers had no immune exposure information except CMV serostatus available. Many donors carried some public TCRs, although rarity characterized most TCR sequences. An apparent linkage of common viral pathogens to several of the most significant clusters emerged in a later analysis.

The sequenced sample consisted of PBMCs. The chain has TRBV2 and TRBJ2-7; 8 bases agree with TRBD2. The sequence came from a man aged 18-30 years in good health and CMV-seronegative. In DNA, the CDR3 is TGTGCCAGCAGTGAATGGCTAGCGGGTAGCTACGAGCAGTACTTC. It is translated as CASSEWLAGSYEQYF.